This T cell receptor beta chain stems from a study of blood T cell repertoires in COVID-19. Across the whole study: Sites in the United States, Italy and Spain provided acute and convalescent COVID-19 samples. PBMCs, B-cell-depleted T cells, or T cells provided the cDNA or gDNA that made up the material.

How the authors handled the data: Reference gene primers were amplified, and this amplification served to estimate nucleated cell counts. Assay used: immunoSEQ multiplex PCR; TCRdb lists only in-frame clones, some missing. That table furnishes V, J and clone size, whereas the DNA furnished D and trimming. The table includes around 280,000 clones, roughly 89% detected once. All enrollees were roughly 18 to 89 years old and from approximately 24 US areas. This sequence was found in a woman aged 18-29 years with acute COVID-19. Sequencing was carried out using PBMCs or T cells enriched from blood (not recorded which).

Here the CDR3 reads CATSRDRGEKLFF. The CDR3 nucleotides read TGTGCCACCAGCAGAGATAGGGGTGAAAAACTGTTTTTT. This chain connects TRBV15 to TRBJ1-4; a possible D gene is TRBD1 (5 bases). V was cut by 0 bases and J by 7 bases, with 6 bases left in between. Germline CDR1 is LNHNV and CDR2 is YYDKDF (reference sequence). The CDR3 has 13 residues.